This T cell receptor (beta chain) came from a study of regulatory T cells in long-lasting Graves disease. Study-wide findings and caveats: For persistent Graves' patients, TCR diversity was lower than for newly diagnosed ones. Public clonotype sharing was higher in persistent than newly diagnosed patients.

This clonotype has a count of ten or more. Its antigen is unknown. CDR3 regions were amplified by Arm-PCR using iRepertoire HTBI primers to build TCR beta libraries. Via MiXCR, TCRdb re-called the multiplex PCR reads, giving one row per CDR3 protein. The profile shows around 320,000 distinct CDR3 sequences, approximately 15% of them singletons. The sample's time point: newly diagnosed GD, antithyroid drugs for less than 3 months. PBMC-extracted RNA yielded the TCR library. Germline values: CDR1 SNHLY, CDR2 FYNNEI. V lost 6 bases, J lost 8 bases, and 7 bases stayed unmatched. This CDR3 has 14 residues. The data also belong to a second study, concerning T cells in Graves' hyperthyroidism and ophthalmopathy.

The source was peripheral blood mononuclear cells (PBMCs), collected at new diagnosis, from a patient treated with antithyroid drugs. The chain carries TRBV2 and TRBJ1-4; 9 bases line up with TRBD1. The clonotype comes from a man aged 35 to 55 with Graves disease. CDR3 loop: CASRTGGFREKLFF. The CDR3 nucleotides are TGTGCCAGCAGAACAGGGGGCTTTCGGGAAAAACTGTTTTTT. Full variable domain (rest looked up from reference TRBV2 and TRBJ1-4): EPEVTQTPSHQVTQMGQEVILRCVPISNHLYFYWYRQILGQKVEFLVSFYNNEISEKSEIFDDQFSVERPDGSNFTLKIRSTKLEDSAMYFCASRTGGFREKLFFGSGTQLSVL.